This TCR beta chain is drawn from a study of blood T cell repertoires in COVID-19. Study overall: Whether acute or convalescent, the COVID-19 samples came from the United States, Italy and Spain. T cells, B-cell-depleted T cells, or PBMCs supplied cDNA or gDNA.

Authors' methods: How many nucleated cells were present was estimated from reference gene primer amplification. Profiled with immunoSEQ multiplex PCR; TCRdb holds only in-frame clones, not every one. Clonal size and the V and J genes are those of that table, whereas D and trimming came from the DNA. Among hundreds of thousands of clones listed, approximately 86% were seen once. Per the germline V gene, CDR1 is MNHEY and CDR2 is SMNVEV (reference sequence). This CDR3 has 11 amino acids. Deletions cut 9 bases from V and 8 bases from J, with 11 bases between. This chain links TRBV27 with TRBJ2-1; weak D call: TRBD2 (6 bases). The clonotype was recovered from a woman in her 30s who had recovered from COVID-19. The specimen sequenced was peripheral blood. The CDR3 sequence is CASWGVDEQFF. The CDR3, as DNA: TGTGCCAGTTGGGGGGTCGATGAGCAGTTCTTC.